What follows are 25 T cell receptor beta chains derived from one specimen sequenced in a study of CD8 T cells in ankylosing spondylitis. Whole-study findings and limits: Among TCR beta sequences, a motif of roughly 8 highly homologous variants appeared characteristic of ankylosing spondylitis blood.

What these receptors recognize is not known. Each CDR3 protein is one row after TCRdb ran MiXCR on the 5' RACE reads. The sample includes about 220,000 distinct CDR3 sequences, approximately 7.4% of them seen just once. Input material: blood, either unsorted or a sorted T cell fraction (not recorded which). All receptors come from a male donor with ankylosing spondylitis.

This clonotype has ten or more counts. The chain couples TRBV15 to TRBJ2-7; D remains unclear. CDR1 and CDR2 (germline): LNHNV, YYDKDF (reference sequence). The CDR3 has 13 residues. The ends were cut back, 4 bases at V and 6 bases at J, with 13 bases in the middle. The CDR3 DNA reads as TGTGCCACCAGCACCAGATTTGGGGTCGAGCAGTACTTC. Its translation is CATSTRFGVEQYF.

The chain has TRBV27 and TRBJ1-2; 9 bases agree with TRBD1. The CDR3 contains 14 residues. J was trimmed by 10 bases and V by 5 bases; bases with no gene match: 11. The germline V gene encodes CDR1 MNHEY and CDR2 SMNVEV (reference sequence). CDR3 residues: CASSPMTGGPIYTF. Written as DNA, the CDR3 is TGTGCCAGCAGTCCGATGACAGGGGGGCCCATCTACACCTTC.

This clonotype occurred many times. The genes are TRBV4-3 and TRBJ2-7; no clear D. This CDR3 is 13 amino acids long. Germline V gene sequence: CDR1 LGHNA, CDR2 YSLEER. The germline V and J ends were trimmed by 1 base and 3 bases, with 7 bases remaining between them. CDR3 nucleotides: TGCGCCAGCAGCCAAGTCCCGGGCTACGAGCAGTACTTC. Amino acid sequence: CASSQVPGYEQYF.

This clonotype was observed at least ten times. The chain uses TRBV27 and TRBJ2-7; tentative D call: TRBD2 (6 bases). Germline values: CDR1 MNHEY, CDR2 SMNVEV (reference sequence). V gave up 3 bases and J gave up 4 bases, with 13 bases separating them. There are 14 residues in the CDR3. CDR3 protein: CASSLGGAAYEQYF. The DNA of the CDR3 is TGTGCCAGCAGTTTGGGGGGAGCGGCGTACGAGCAGTACTTC.

This clonotype was counted only a few times. V gene TRBV11-2 combines with J gene TRBJ2-1, with TRBD1 matching 7 bases. The CDR3 is 15 amino acids. The V and J ends lost 1 base and 9 bases, in that order; junction bases with no gene match: 9. Germline CDR1 reads SGHAT; CDR2 reads FQNNGV. Written as DNA, the CDR3 is TGTGCCAGCAGCTTAGGGGGGTCAGGGGGTCGTGAGCAGTTCTTC. This encodes CASSLGGSGGREQFF.

This clonotype was counted at least ten times. The chain carries TRBV7-6 and TRBJ2-7; 8 bases match TRBD2. This CDR3 is built from 15 residues. With V trimmed by 0 bases and J by 7 bases, 8 bases remained unmatched. CDR1 SGHVS and CDR2 FNYEAQ come from the germline V gene. The CDR3 reads CASSLAGGRSDEQYF. CDR3 in DNA: TGTGCCAGCAGCTTAGCAGGCGGGAGGTCGGATGAGCAGTACTTC. Using reference TRBV7-6 and TRBJ2-7 for the parts outside the CDR3, the full variable domain is GAGVSQSPRYKVTKRGQDVALRCDPISGHVSLYWYRQALGQGPEFLTYFNYEAQQDKSGLPNDRFSAERPEGSISTLTIQRTEQRDSAMYRCASSLAGGRSDEQYFGPGTRLTVT.

At least ten counts were recorded for this clonotype. The rearrangement joins TRBV7-8 to TRBJ2-7; 10 positions agree with TRBD1. There are 13 residues in the CDR3. In germline, CDR1 is SGHVS, CDR2 FQNEAQ. V shed 3 bases, J shed 6 bases, and the junction held 2 bases outside the gene matches. This CDR3 reads CASSFDRGPEQYF. The CDR3 nucleotides read TGTGCCAGCAGCTTCGACAGGGGGCCCGAGCAGTACTTC.

The V and J genes are TRBV7-9 and TRBJ2-7, with 12 bases lining up with TRBD2. V lost 6 bases to trimming and J lost 2 bases; unmatched junction nucleotides: 5. The CDR3 runs 15 residues. Germline V lookup: CDR1 SEHNR, CDR2 FQNEAQ (reference sequence). The CDR3 DNA reads as TGTGCCAGCAGTTCCGGACTAGCGGGAACCTACGAGCAGTACTTC. It yields the protein CASSSGLAGTYEQYF.

This clonotype has at least ten counts. J is TRBJ2-1 and V is TRBV20-1; 7 nucleotides align to TRBD2. This CDR3 has 16 residues. With V trimmed by 0 bases and J by 1 base, 6 bases remained unmatched. Germline assignment: CDR1 DFQATT and CDR2 SNEGSKA (reference sequence). The CDR3: CSARDREAVSYNEQFF. The CDR3 nucleotides read TGCAGTGCTAGAGATCGGGAGGCGGTTTCCTACAATGAGCAGTTCTTC.

This clonotype has a count of ten or more. The chain carries TRBV7-9 and TRBJ1-1; 7 nucleotides align to TRBD1. Germline V gene sequence: CDR1 SEHNR, CDR2 FQNEAQ (reference sequence). The junction had 8 bases not matched to a gene; V was cut back by 4 bases and J by 0 bases. CDR3 length equals 16 residues. In nucleotides, the CDR3 is TGTGCCAGCAGCTCCACAGGGGCGTTTTTGAACACTGAAGCTTTCTTT. It encodes CASSSTGAFLNTEAFF.

This clonotype was picked up many times. The CDR3: CASSATGGILETQYF. DNA for the CDR3: TGTGCCAGCAGTGCGACAGGGGGCATTTTGGAGACCCAGTACTTC. The V call is TRBV28, the J call TRBJ2-5; the match to TRBD1 covers 10 bases. The CDR3 length is 15 residues. The ends lost 5 bases at V and 5 bases at J; junction bases unmatched: 8. CDR1 MDHEN and CDR2 SYDVKM come from the germline V gene.

This clonotype was observed a handful of times. The chain combines TRBV24-1 with TRBJ2-7; TRBD2 aligns across 7 bases. J lost 5 bases, V lost 3 bases, and 9 bases had no gene match. CDR1 is KGHDR and CDR2 is SFDVKD in the germline V gene. This CDR3 is built from 15 residues. CDR3 DNA sequence: TGTGCCACCAGTGATCAGCAACGGGGGGACCACGAGCAGTACTTC. It codes for CATSDQQRGDHEQYF.

This sequence joins TRBV11-2 and TRBJ2-7; 8 bases fit TRBD1. V shed 5 bases, J shed 4 bases, and the junction held 10 bases outside the gene matches. The CDR3 has 15 amino acids. The V gene's germline CDR1 is SGHAT and CDR2 FQNNGV. The CDR3 is CASSRPGTGPYEQYF. CDR3 coding DNA: TGTGCCAGCAGCCGACCCGGGACAGGACCATACGAGCAGTACTTC.

This clonotype was counted ten times or more. The chain carries TRBV30 and TRBJ2-7, with 8 bases that match TRBD1. J gave up 5 bases and V 7 bases, and 13 bases lay outside the gene matches. The germline V gene encodes CDR1 GTSNPN and CDR2 SVGIG (reference sequence). CDR3 length: 14 amino acids. CDR3 in DNA: TGTGCCTCTACCGGACAGGGCGTAGGCCACGAGCAGTACTTC. This translates into CASTGQGVGHEQYF.

This clonotype was seen only a few times. The CDR3: CASSEALNRGLYNEQFF. Here the CDR3 DNA reads TGTGCCAGCAGTGAAGCGCTGAACAGGGGGCTTTACAATGAGCAGTTCTTC. The V gene is TRBV6-1, the J gene TRBJ2-1; 9 nucleotides match TRBD1. CDR3 length: 17 residues. Germline trimming cut 0 bases from V and 4 bases from J; bases unmatched to any gene: 7. The germline V gene has CDR1 MNHNS and CDR2 SASEGT.

This clonotype came up many times. The rearrangement joins TRBV7-9 to TRBJ2-1, with 10 bases identical to TRBD2. Germline CDR1 and CDR2: SEHNR and FQNEAQ (reference sequence). Losses at the gene ends were 5 bases for V and 4 bases for J; bases not matched to a gene: 5. The CDR3 contains 15 residues. In DNA, the CDR3 is TGTGCCAGCAGCAAACGGACTAGCGGTTACAATGAGCAGTTCTTC. Amino acids: CASSKRTSGYNEQFF. Drawing the rest from reference TRBV7-9 and TRBJ2-1, the complete variable domain is DTGVSQNPRHKITKRGQNVTFRCDPISEHNRLYWYRQTLGQGPEFLTYFQNEAQLEKSRLLSDRFSAERPKGSFSTLEIQRTEQGDSAMYLCASSKRTSGYNEQFFGPGTRLTVL.

This clonotype came up many times. This sequence joins TRBV5-1 and TRBJ2-1, with 8 positions matching TRBD1. Germline values: CDR1 SGHRS, CDR2 YFSETQ. Trimming cost V 4 bases and J 10 bases; bases outside gene matches: 4. CDR3 length: 12 residues. CDR3 residues: CASSVTGEEQFF. In nucleotides, the CDR3 is TGCGCCAGCAGCGTGACAGGGGAGGAGCAGTTCTTC.

The sample holds many counts of this clonotype. This chain joins TRBV20-1 and TRBJ2-1, with D perhaps matching TRBD2 (6 bases). The V gene's germline CDR1 is DFQATT and CDR2 SNEGSKA (reference sequence). V was shortened by 0 bases and J by 4 bases, with 13 bases between the two germline ends. The CDR3 is 15 amino acids. The CDR3, as DNA: TGCAGTGCTAGAGAGTACCGGGACTCTTACAATGAGCAGTTCTTC. It specifies CSAREYRDSYNEQFF.

This clonotype was detected ten times or more. This rearrangement joins TRBV7-9 to TRBJ2-7, with D possibly TRBD2 on 6 matching bases. The CDR3 contains 13 residues. CDR1 SEHNR and CDR2 FQNEAQ come from the germline V gene (reference sequence). Trimming cost V 5 bases and J 3 bases, with 11 bases left between them. DNA of the CDR3: TGTGCCAGCAGCCAACTGGGGGGCTACGAGCAGTACTTC. Translation gives CASSQLGGYEQYF.

The sample holds a few counts of this clonotype. The CDR3 reads CASRRIRDYEQYF. The CDR3 coding sequence is TGTGCCAGCAGGAGAATCAGAGACTACGAGCAGTACTTC. The V call is TRBV27, the J call TRBJ2-7; the D is unclear. The CDR3 is 13 residues long. CDR1 is MNHEY, CDR2 SMNVEV, per germline (reference sequence). V lost 6 bases, J lost 3 bases, and 12 bases lay in between.

This clonotype was counted between two and nine times. The chain recombines TRBV20-1 with TRBJ2-7, with 9 bases lining up with TRBD1. With 4 bases clipped from V and 3 bases from J, the junction kept 7 bases outside the gene matches. The germline V gene encodes CDR1 DFQATT and CDR2 SNEGSKA (reference sequence). The CDR3 is 14 amino acids. The CDR3 loop reads CSAIWDRVSYEQYF. CDR3 coding DNA: TGCAGTGCTATTTGGGACAGGGTTAGCTACGAGCAGTACTTC.

This clonotype showed up many times. The J gene is TRBJ2-7, the V gene TRBV24-1; D perhaps matches TRBD1 (6 bases). This CDR3 has 14 amino acids. V lost 3 bases and J 3 bases, leaving 11 bases between the germline ends. CDR1 is KGHDR and CDR2 is SFDVKD in the germline V gene. DNA of the CDR3: TGTGCCACCAGTGATCCGACACAGGGCTACGAGCAGTACTTC. Its translation: CATSDPTQGYEQYF.

Ten or more counts support this clonotype. This chain connects TRBV2 to TRBJ2-5; D perhaps matches TRBD2 (5 bases). The CDR3 is 14 residues long. CDR1 is SNHLY, CDR2 FYNNEI, per germline. The CDR3: CATEGEGLRETQYF. The CDR3 region has the DNA TGTGCTACCGAGGGAGAGGGCTTGCGGGAGACCCAGTACTTC.

Only a few counts were recorded for this clonotype. V and J are TRBV7-8 and TRBJ2-7; TRBD2 matches 10 bases. The length of the CDR3 is 18 residues. The junction had 17 bases not matched to a gene; V was cut back by 5 bases and J by 4 bases. CDR1 and CDR2 from the germline V gene are SGHVS and FQNEAQ. CDR3: CASSPKISGGRVKYEQYF. The CDR3 coding sequence is TGTGCCAGCAGCCCAAAGATTAGCGGGGGGCGGGTGAAGTACGAGCAGTACTTC.

This clonotype was counted ten times or more. The genes are TRBV2 and TRBJ2-7; D is unclear. CDR3 length: 13 amino acids. From germline, CDR1 is SNHLY and CDR2 FYNNEI. V was trimmed by 6 bases and J by 0 bases, leaving 9 bases between them. In DNA form, the CDR3 reads TGTGCCAGCAGGTCTAGGGACTCCTACGAGCAGTACTTC. Encoded protein: CASRSRDSYEQYF.